The 24 T cell receptor beta chains reported below all come from one sample, sequenced in a study of cytomegalovirus exposure and HLA in healthy donors. TCRdb's table, derived via immunoSEQ multiplex PCR, lists solely in-frame clones and lacks some. There are around 200,000 clones in the sample; about 80% occur only once, and approximately 3% lies in the top ten. The sequenced sample was PBMCs. The source of these receptors is a woman aged 18-30 years in good health and CMV-seropositive.

CDR3 DNA: TGTGCCAGCAGTCCGGGGGTAGCGGGGGTCGGGGAGCTGTTTTTT. Translating gives CASSPGVAGVGELFF. The chain combines TRBV6-5 with TRBJ2-2; TRBD2 matches at 9 bases. With 5 bases clipped from V and 7 bases from J, the junction kept 8 bases outside the gene matches. This CDR3 is 15 amino acids long. CDR1 is MNHEY, CDR2 SVGAGI, per germline.

A few counts support this clone. The V gene is TRBV19, the J gene TRBJ2-7, with 10 nucleotides matching TRBD1. Germline V lookup: CDR1 LNHDA, CDR2 SQIVND (reference sequence). Trimming removed 7 bases from V and 6 bases from J; junction bases left unmatched: 15. This CDR3 has 16 amino acids. The CDR3 coding sequence is TGTGCCAGTACCAACAGAACGTCAGGGACAGGGGTCGAGCAGTACTTC. Residues: CASTNRTSGTGVEQYF.

This chain uses TRBV7-2 with TRBJ2-3; 8 nucleotides agree with TRBD2. V gave up 7 bases and J gave up 2 bases; unmatched junction bases: 11. Germline V gives CDR1 SGHTA, CDR2 FQGNSA. The CDR3 has 16 amino acids. CDR3 in DNA: TGTGCCAGCAAGAGCGGGGGCCTGGGGTACACAGATACGCAGTATTTT. Translation gives CASKSGGLGYTDTQYF.

This chain uses TRBV4-2 with TRBJ2-7; 9 nucleotides line up with TRBD1. The CDR3 covers 15 residues. CDR1 and CDR2 (germline): LGHNA, YNFKEQ. V shed 3 bases, J shed 0 bases, and the junction held 3 bases outside the gene matches. CDR3 in amino acids: CASSQTGQGSYEQYF. CDR3 DNA: TGTGCCAGCAGCCAGACGGGACAGGGCTCCTACGAGCAGTACTTC.

The V call is TRBV6-1, the J call TRBJ1-6; D is uncertain. CDR1 and CDR2 (germline): MNHNS, SASEGT. V lost 8 bases and J 10 bases, leaving 9 bases between the germline ends. The CDR3 covers 11 residues. The CDR3 spells CASRSSSPLHF. CDR3 DNA sequence: TGTGCCAGCCGGTCCTCATCACCCCTCCACTTT.

This chain uses TRBV27 with TRBJ1-1; D is unclear. With 2 bases removed from V and 2 bases from J, the gap between germline ends came to 6 bases. The germline V gene has CDR1 MNHEY and CDR2 SMNVEV (reference sequence). The CDR3 extends over 13 amino acids. CDR3 bases: TGTGCCAGCAGTTTAGGGCAAAACACTGAAGCTTTCTTT. It is translated as CASSLGQNTEAFF.

In its sample, this clone was seen a few times. The gene calls are TRBV27 and TRBJ2-5, with 8 bases that match TRBD2. This CDR3 has 14 amino acids. The junction had 4 bases not matched to a gene; V was cut back by 2 bases and J by 5 bases. Germline CDR1 MNHEY, CDR2 SMNVEV (reference sequence). CDR3 nucleotide sequence: TGTGCCAGCAGTTTAACTAGCGGTGGGGAGACCCAGTACTTC. As protein: CASSLTSGGETQYF.

This chain connects TRBV6-5 to TRBJ1-4; TRBD1 is a possible D gene (6 bases). The CDR3 has 14 amino acids. V lost 6 bases, J lost 8 bases, and 16 bases lay in between. The germline V gene encodes CDR1 MNHEY and CDR2 SVGAGI. The CDR3 DNA is TGTGCCAGCAGGAACGGACAGCGAACAGAAAAACTGTTTTTT. Encoded protein: CASRNGQRTEKLFF.

This clone was seen more than once but under ten times. The chain couples TRBV10-3 to TRBJ2-7; TRBD1 matches 10 bases. The CDR3 has 13 amino acids. The junction had 4 bases not matched to a gene; V was cut back by 7 bases and J by 4 bases. CDR1 is ENHRY and CDR2 is SYGVKD in the germline V gene. Written as DNA, the CDR3 is TGTGCCATCATGGGACAGGGGATATACGAGCAGTACTTC. Its translation: CAIMGQGIYEQYF.

The rearrangement joins TRBV15 to TRBJ2-3; D remains ambiguous. Trimming left V 0 bases short and J 6 bases short, with 19 bases between. Germline loops: CDR1 LNHNV, CDR2 YYDKDF (reference sequence). The CDR3 length is 17 residues. Here the CDR3 DNA reads TGTGCCACCAGCAGAGATAGGAGCAGTTTTAATGAGGATACGCAGTATTTT. Protein: CATSRDRSSFNEDTQYF.

The chain combines TRBV5-1 with TRBJ1-1; TRBD1 matches 10 bases. Germline loops: CDR1 SGHRS, CDR2 YFSETQ. J lost 4 bases, V lost 4 bases, and 7 bases had no gene match. CDR3 size: 15 residues. CDR3 residues: CASSGTGVLLTEAFF. CDR3 DNA sequence: TGCGCCAGCAGCGGGACAGGGGTGTTGCTCACTGAAGCTTTCTTT.

This sequence joins TRBV12-5 and TRBJ1-5; D is possibly TRBD1 (6 bases). The CDR3 spans 14 residues. The V gene's germline CDR1 is LGHNT and CDR2 FRNRAP. Trimming stripped 6 bases from V and 0 bases from J, with 9 bases between. The CDR3 nucleotides are TGTGCTAGTGGCGGGGGGCATAGCAATCAGCCCCAGCATTTT. Its translation is CASGGGHSNQPQHF.

The chain combines TRBV19 with TRBJ2-7; TRBD1 might be the D (5 bases). CDR3 size: 16 residues. Germline V gives CDR1 LNHDA, CDR2 SQIVND (reference sequence). The germline V and J ends were trimmed by 8 bases and 5 bases, with 25 bases remaining between them. For the CDR3, the DNA is TGTGCCAGTTGTAGATCGCAGGGCCTCGGTCCAGACGAGCAGTACTTC. Residues: CASCRSQGLGPDEQYF. The whole variable domain, remainder taken from reference TRBV19 and TRBJ2-7, is DGGITQSPKYLFRKEGQNVTLSCEQNLNHDAMYWYRQDPGQGLRLIYYSQIVNDFQKGDIAEGYSVSREKKESFPLTVTSAQKNPTAFYLCASCRSQGLGPDEQYFGPGTRLTVT.

J is TRBJ1-4 and V is TRBV7-6, with D hard to call. CDR1 is SGHVS, CDR2 FNYEAQ, per germline. The CDR3 runs 15 residues. The V end lost 1 base, the J end lost 8 bases, and 14 bases lay between the germline ends. DNA of the CDR3: TGTGCCAGCAGCTTAGGTCGGGAGAGGAGAGAAAAACTGTTTTTT. Amino acid sequence: CASSLGRERREKLFF.

The genes are TRBV6-6 and TRBJ1-5, with TRBD1 as a possible D gene (5 bases). The germline V and J ends were trimmed by 6 bases and 3 bases, with 15 bases remaining between them. Germline V gene lookup returns CDR1 MNHNY and CDR2 SVGAGI (reference sequence). The CDR3 is 15 amino acids. CDR3 in amino acids: CASSSWGGDNQPQHF. CDR3 nucleotide sequence: TGTGCCAGCAGCAGCTGGGGGGGTGACAATCAGCCCCAGCATTTT.

This clone was seen only a few times. The chain combines TRBV7-2 with TRBJ1-1; 8 bases align to TRBD1. The junction had 1 base not matched to a gene; V was cut back by 3 bases and J by 1 base. CDR3 size: 14 residues. Germline-derived CDR1 and CDR2 are SGHTA and FQGNSA. The CDR3, as DNA: TGTGCCAGCAGCTTGGGACAGGCGAACACTGAAGCTTTCTTT. It yields the protein CASSLGQANTEAFF.

This chain connects TRBV4-3 to TRBJ2-3; no reliable D call. The CDR3 extends over 13 amino acids. Trimming cost V 4 bases and J 4 bases, with 9 bases left between them. Per germline, CDR1 LGHNA and CDR2 YSLEER. The CDR3 is CASSLVGADTQYF. For the CDR3, the DNA is TGCGCCAGCAGCCTCGTCGGAGCAGATACGCAGTATTTT.

The rearrangement uses TRBV4-2 and TRBJ2-1, with 9 bases fitting TRBD2. Germline CDR1 reads LGHNA; CDR2 reads YNFKEQ. The V and J ends lost 0 bases and 5 bases, in that order; junction bases with no gene match: 5. The length of the CDR3 is 16 residues. The CDR3: CASSQDGGGDHNEQFF. In nucleotides, the CDR3 is TGTGCCAGCAGCCAAGATGGCGGGGGGGACCACAATGAGCAGTTCTTC.

The chain links TRBV19 to TRBJ2-1; the match to TRBD2 covers 12 bases. V trimming: 7 bases; J trimming: 3 bases; junction bases outside the gene matches: 10. Germline CDR1 LNHDA, CDR2 SQIVND (reference sequence). The CDR3 is made up of 17 amino acids. This CDR3 reads CASTMGGLAGSYNEQFF. In DNA form, the CDR3 reads TGTGCCAGTACCATGGGTGGACTAGCGGGGAGCTACAATGAGCAGTTCTTC.

The chain recombines TRBV28 with TRBJ1-2; weak D call: TRBD1 (6 bases). The CDR3 has 12 residues. Germline V gene data show CDR1 as MDHEN and CDR2 as SYDVKM. Trimming cost V 6 bases and J 4 bases, with 9 bases left between them. CDR3: CASRDSLYGYTF. CDR3 in DNA: TGTGCCAGCAGGGACAGTCTCTATGGCTACACCTTC.

The chain has TRBV5-1 and TRBJ2-3; TRBD2 might be the D (5 bases). Germline V CDR1 and CDR2: SGHRS, YFSETQ. The CDR3 is 14 residues long. V was trimmed by 2 bases and J by 5 bases, leaving 12 bases between them. The CDR3 here is CASSLETTGDTQYF. As DNA, the CDR3 is TGCGCCAGCAGCTTAGAGACTACGGGAGATACGCAGTATTTT.

The chain links TRBV2 to TRBJ2-2; the D gene is possibly TRBD1 (5 bases). Germline lookup yields CDR1 SNHLY and CDR2 FYNNEI. Trimming shortened V by 4 bases and J by 9 bases, and 24 bases separated the two germline ends. CDR3 size: 17 residues. CDR3 DNA: TGTGCCAGCAGTGGCGACGAATCGGCAGGGATTTCCTGGGAGCTGTTTTTT. This gives the protein CASSGDESAGISWELFF.

This chain uses TRBV4-1 with TRBJ2-7; TRBD1 might be the D (5 bases). V was shortened by 0 bases and J by 3 bases, with 12 bases between the two germline ends. The CDR3 totals 15 residues. Germline V gene lookup returns CDR1 MGHRA and CDR2 YSYEKL. CDR3 sequence: CASSQDRQGYYEQYF. CDR3 coding DNA: TGCGCCAGCAGCCAAGATCGGCAGGGATACTACGAGCAGTACTTC.

The V and J genes are TRBV9 and TRBJ2-7; possibly TRBD1 for D (6 bases). CDR1 and CDR2 from the germline V gene are SGDLS and YYNGEE. Between the trimmed V and J ends, which lost 0 bases and 4 bases, there was a span of 11 bases. The CDR3 covers 14 residues. CDR3 DNA sequence: TGTGCCAGCAGCGTAGATGGGACATTGTACGAGCAGTACTTC. Amino acids: CASSVDGTLYEQYF.